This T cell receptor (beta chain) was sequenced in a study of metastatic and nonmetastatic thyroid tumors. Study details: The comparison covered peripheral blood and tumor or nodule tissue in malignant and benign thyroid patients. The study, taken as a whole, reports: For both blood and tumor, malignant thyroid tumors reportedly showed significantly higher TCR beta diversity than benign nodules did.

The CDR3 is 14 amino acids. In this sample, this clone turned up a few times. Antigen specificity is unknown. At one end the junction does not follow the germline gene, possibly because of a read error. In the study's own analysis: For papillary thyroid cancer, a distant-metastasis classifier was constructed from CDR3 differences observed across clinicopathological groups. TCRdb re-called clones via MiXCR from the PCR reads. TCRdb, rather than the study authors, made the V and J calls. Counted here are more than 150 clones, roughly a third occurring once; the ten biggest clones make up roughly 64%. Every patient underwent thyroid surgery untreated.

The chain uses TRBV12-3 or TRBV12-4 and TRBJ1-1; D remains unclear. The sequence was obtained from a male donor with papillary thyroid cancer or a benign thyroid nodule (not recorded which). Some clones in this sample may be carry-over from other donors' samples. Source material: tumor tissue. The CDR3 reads CVSSLWALNTEVFF. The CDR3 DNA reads TGTGTCAGCAGCTTATGGGCTCTGAACACTGAAGTTTTCTTT.